This T cell receptor beta chain was sequenced for a study of blood T cell repertoires in COVID-19. Study-level background: Acute-phase and convalescent COVID-19 samples originated in the United States, Italy and Spain. T cells, B-cell-depleted T cells, or PBMCs supplied cDNA or gDNA.

Original methodology: Amplification with reference gene primers provided the estimates of nucleated cell counts. Sequenced by immunoSEQ multiplex PCR; TCRdb stores in-frame clones only, minus some. Clonal size and the V and J genes are those of that table, whereas D and trimming came from the DNA. The data show 150,000 to 200,000 clones, with about 81% seen just once and 12% held by the top ten. Patients of the Seattle cohort, enrolled during active infection, were followed longitudinally. The CDR3 runs to 14 residues. With 1 base removed from V and 6 bases from J, the gap between germline ends came to 7 bases. Per the germline V gene, CDR1 is LGHDT and CDR2 is YNNKEL (reference sequence).

The specimen was peripheral blood. The V call is TRBV3-1 (or the pseudogene TRBV3-2), the J call TRBJ1-6; unclear D gene. The sequence came from a woman older than 75 with COVID-19, enrolled during active disease. The CDR3: CASSQVRGNSPLHF. The CDR3 region has the DNA TGTGCCAGCAGCCAAGTTCGAGGTAATTCACCCCTCCACTTT.